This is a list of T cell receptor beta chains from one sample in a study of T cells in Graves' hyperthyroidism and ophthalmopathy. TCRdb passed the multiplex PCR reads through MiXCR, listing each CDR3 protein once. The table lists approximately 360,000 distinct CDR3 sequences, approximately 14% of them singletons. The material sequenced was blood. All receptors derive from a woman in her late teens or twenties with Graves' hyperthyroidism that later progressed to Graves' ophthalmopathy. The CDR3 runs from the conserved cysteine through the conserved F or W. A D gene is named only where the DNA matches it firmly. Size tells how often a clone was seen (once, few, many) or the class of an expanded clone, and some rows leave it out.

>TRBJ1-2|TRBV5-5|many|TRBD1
TGTGCCAGCAGCTTCGCAGGGGGCGTTTCCGGCTACACCTTC
CASSFAGGVSGYTF
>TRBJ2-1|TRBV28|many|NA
TGTGCCAGCAGTTCCGCGACAATAACCTACAATGAGCAGTTCTTC
CASSSATITYNEQFF
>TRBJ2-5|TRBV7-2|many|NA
TGTGCCAGCAGCTTAGAGGGTCCCGAGAGAGGTCGGGAGACCCAGTACTTC
CASSLEGPERGRETQYF
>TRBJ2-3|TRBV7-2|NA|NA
TGTGCCAGCAGCTTAATTCGCCTAGATACGCAGTATTTT
CASSLIRLDTQYF
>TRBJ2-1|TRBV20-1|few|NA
TGCAGTGCTCAGTCCTATCCAAAACAGGGAGGCCCCTACAATGAGCAGTTCTTC
CSAQSYPKQGGPYNEQFF
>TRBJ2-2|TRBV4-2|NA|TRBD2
TGTGCCAGCAGCCCGAGATCCCTGGGGGAGGGGACCGGGGAGCTGTTTTTT
CASSPRSLGEGTGELFF
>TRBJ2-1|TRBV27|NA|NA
TGTGCCAGCAGTTTACGGGAGTTGCCCTCCTACAATGAGCAGTTCTTC
CASSLRELPSYNEQFF
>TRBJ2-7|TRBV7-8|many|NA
TGTGCCAGCAGCACGCGGGACGACTCCTACGAGCAGTACTTC
CASSTRDDSYEQYF
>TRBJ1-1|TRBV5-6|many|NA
TGTGCCAGCAGCCGTCCAACTAGAGGCTCTGAAGCTTTCTTT
CASSRPTRGSEAFF
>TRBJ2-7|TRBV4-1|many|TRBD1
TGCGCCAGCAGCCAAGATCAGTACAGGGGACCCTACGAGCAGTACTTC
CASSQDQYRGPYEQYF
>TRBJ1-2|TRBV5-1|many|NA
TGCGCCAGCAGCTTCTCACACCGCGCGAACCGGGGCTATGGCTACACCTTC
CASSFSHRANRGYGYTF
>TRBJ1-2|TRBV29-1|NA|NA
TGCAGCGTTTTGGCAGGGATCTATGGCTACACCTTC
CSVLAGIYGYTF
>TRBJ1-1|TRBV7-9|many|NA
TGTGCCAGCGCTTGGGACACTGAAGCTTTCTTT
CASAWDTEAFF
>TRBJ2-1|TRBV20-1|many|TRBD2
TGCAGTGCTAGGGTTCGGCCTAGCGGGAGGGTGGGGTCCTACAATGAGCAGTTCTTC
CSARVRPSGRVGSYNEQFF
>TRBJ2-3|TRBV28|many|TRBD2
TGTGCCAGCAGTTTACCCTCGGCGACTTCCAAACTAGCGGGATATAGAAATACGCAGTATTTT
CASSLPSATSKLAGYRNTQYF
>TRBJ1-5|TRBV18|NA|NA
TGTGCCAGCTCACCTACGTGGGACCCCCCCCAGCATTTT
CASSPTWDPPQHF
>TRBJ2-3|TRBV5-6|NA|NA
TGTGCCAGCAGCTTGGGGGGGTCGCCGCCAGATACGCAGTATTTT
CASSLGGSPPDTQYF
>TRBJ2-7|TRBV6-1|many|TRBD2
TGTGCCAGCAGTGAAGTCGAGCGGGAGATCGACGAGCAGTACTTC
CASSEVEREIDEQYF
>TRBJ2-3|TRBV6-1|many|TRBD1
TGTGCCAGCAGTTATAGTGAGGGGGCGGCTACGCAGTATTTT
CASSYSEGAATQYF
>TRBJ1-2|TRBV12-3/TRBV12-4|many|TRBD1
TGTGCCAGCAGACGGGACAGGGCTGGCTACACCTTC
CASRRDRAGYTF
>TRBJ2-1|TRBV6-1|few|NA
TGTGCCAGCAGTCGGGACTTGGGGTACAATGAGCAGTTCTTC
CASSRDLGYNEQFF
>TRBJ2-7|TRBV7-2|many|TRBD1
TGTGCCAGCAGCTTAAACAGGGGCGTCTACGAGCAGTACTTC
CASSLNRGVYEQYF
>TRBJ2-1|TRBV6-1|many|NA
TGTGCCAGCAGCACCGGGAGCTATGAGCAGTTCTTC
CASSTGSYEQFF
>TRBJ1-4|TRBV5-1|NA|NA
TGCGCCAGCAGCCCTACAGGGCCGGCTAATGAAAAACTGTTTTTT
CASSPTGPANEKLFF
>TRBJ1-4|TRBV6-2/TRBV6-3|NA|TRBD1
TGTGCCAGCAGTCCTCGACAGGGCGGTGAAAAACTGTTTTTT
CASSPRQGGEKLFF
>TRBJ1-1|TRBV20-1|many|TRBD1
TGCAGTGCTAGACGGGACAGAAGTTCTGAAGCTTTCTTT
CSARRDRSSEAFF
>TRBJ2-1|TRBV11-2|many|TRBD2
TGTGCCAGCAGCTTAGGAAGGCGGAGCGGGAGGACGAATGAGCAGTTCTTC
CASSLGRRSGRTNEQFF
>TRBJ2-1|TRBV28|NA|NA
TGTGCCAGTTTCACATTCGGGGAGCGCCACAATGAGCAGTTCTTC
CASFTFGERHNEQFF
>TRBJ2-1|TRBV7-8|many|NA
TGTGCCAGCAGCGTAAGTTCGTCCAGAGGCAGGATCGAGCAGTTCTTC
CASSVSSSRGRIEQFF
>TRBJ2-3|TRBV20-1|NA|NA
TGCAGTGCTCACGGGCCGCAAGATACGCAGTATTTT
CSAHGPQDTQYF
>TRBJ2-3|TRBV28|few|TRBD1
TGTGCCAGCAGCCTAGATGAGACAGGGGGCGGGTCAGATACGCAGTATTTT
CASSLDETGGGSDTQYF
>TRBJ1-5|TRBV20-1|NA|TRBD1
TGCAGTGCTCCGCGACCAACAGGGGGCATCCAGCCCCAGCATTTT
CSAPRPTGGIQPQHF
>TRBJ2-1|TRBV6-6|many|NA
TGTGCCAGCAGTTACTCGAAGGGGGAGGGCCCTCGCAATGAGCAGTTCTTC
CASSYSKGEGPRNEQFF
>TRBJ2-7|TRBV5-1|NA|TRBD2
TGCGCCAGCAGCCTCCGGACTAGTCCCTCCAACGAGCAGTACTTC
CASSLRTSPSNEQYF
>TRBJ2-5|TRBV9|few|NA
TGTGCCAGCAGCGTAGAGAGGCTCCCCTCAGAGACCCAGTACTTC
CASSVERLPSETQYF
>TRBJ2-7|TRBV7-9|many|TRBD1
TGTGCCAGCAGCTTTCGGGACAGGAGTATCGAGCAGTACTTC
CASSFRDRSIEQYF
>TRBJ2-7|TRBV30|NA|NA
TGTGCCTGGAGACCTCCCTGGCGGGGCTACGAGCAGTACTTC
CAWRPPWRGYEQYF
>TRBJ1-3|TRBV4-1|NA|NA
TGCGCCAGCAGCCAAGATGCAGTCGTGGACACCATATATTTT
CASSQDAVVDTIYF
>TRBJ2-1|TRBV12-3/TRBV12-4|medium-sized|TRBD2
TGTGCCAGCAGTTTCGTAGCGGGAGATGCCAATGAGCAGTTCTTC
CASSFVAGDANEQFF
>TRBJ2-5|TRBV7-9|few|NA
TGTGCCAGCAGCACCCGGGGCAGGGATCAAGAGACCCAGTACTTC
CASSTRGRDQETQYF
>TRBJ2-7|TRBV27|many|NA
TGTGCCAGCAGTCGGGGCCGATCCTCCTACGAGCAGTACTTC
CASSRGRSSYEQYF
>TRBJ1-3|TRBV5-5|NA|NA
TGTGCCAGCAGCTGGGAACAGGGATTCGGAAACACCATATATTTT
CASSWEQGFGNTIYF
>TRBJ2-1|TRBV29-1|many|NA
TGCAGCGTTGAAGTGTGGGACCTCCCTTCGGTGAACAATGAGCAGTTCTTC
CSVEVWDLPSVNNEQFF
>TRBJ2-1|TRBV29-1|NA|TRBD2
TGCAGCGTTGAACCTAGCGGGAGCCACAATGAGCAGCTCTTC
CSVEPSGSHNEQLF
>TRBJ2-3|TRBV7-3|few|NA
TGTGCCAGCAGCAAAAACCCACGCACAGATACGCAGTATTTT
CASSKNPRTDTQYF
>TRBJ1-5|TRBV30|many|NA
TGTGCCTGGAGCATTAGGAGCAATCAGCCCCAGCATTTT
CAWSIRSNQPQHF
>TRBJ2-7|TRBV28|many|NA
TGTGCCACTACGTTCAACTACGAGCAGTACTTC
CATTFNYEQYF
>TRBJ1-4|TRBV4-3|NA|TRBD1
TGCGCCAGCAGCCGTGGACAGGGTCCTGAAAAACTGTTTTTT
CASSRGQGPEKLFF
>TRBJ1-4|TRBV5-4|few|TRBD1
TGTGCCAGCAGCTTATCGGGGACAGGGAATGAAAAACTGTTTTTT
CASSLSGTGNEKLFF
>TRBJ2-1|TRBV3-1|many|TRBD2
TGTGCCAGCAGCCAAGTAGCGGGAGGGGCCTTCAATGAGCAGTTCTTC
CASSQVAGGAFNEQFF
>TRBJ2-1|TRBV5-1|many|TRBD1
TGCGCCAGCAGCTTGGGCTGGACAGGGTTAATCAATGAGCAGTTCTTC
CASSLGWTGLINEQFF
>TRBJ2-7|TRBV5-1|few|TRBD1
TGCGCCAGCAGCTTGCCCATCGGGACAGGGGATCCCTACGAGCAGTACTTC
CASSLPIGTGDPYEQYF
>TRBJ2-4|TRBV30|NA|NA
TGTGCCTGGAGTAGGGGCCCCGGAGCCAAAAACATTCAGTACTTC
CAWSRGPGAKNIQYF
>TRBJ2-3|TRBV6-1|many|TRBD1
TGTGCCAGCAGTTACAGGGGGCGAGATACGCAGTATTTT
CASSYRGRDTQYF
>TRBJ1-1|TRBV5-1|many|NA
TGCGCCAGCAGCCCCCCCAGGGACGGGGCGAACACTGAAGCTTTCTTT
CASSPPRDGANTEAFF
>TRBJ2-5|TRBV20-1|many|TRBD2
TGCAGTGCTAGAGGTGGTAGCGGGAGGTTAGAGACCCAGTACTTC
CSARGGSGRLETQYF
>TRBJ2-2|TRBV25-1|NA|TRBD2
TGTGCCAGCAGTGGGGGACTAGCGGTTGCCGGGGAGCTGTTTTTT
CASSGGLAVAGELFF